The 20 T cell receptor beta chains listed next were all sequenced from one sample in a study of blood T cell repertoires in COVID-19. Assay: immunoSEQ multiplex PCR; the TCRdb copy retains only in-frame clones and omits some. The table lists about 100,000 clones, roughly 80% of them singletons. The sequencing input was peripheral blood. These TCRs come from a human donor in a cohort sampled during active COVID-19.

The gene calls are TRBV7-6 and TRBJ1-1; the D gene is possibly TRBD1 (5 bases). CDR3 size: 13 residues. Looked up from germline, CDR1 is SGHVS and CDR2 is FNYEAQ. Deletions cut 5 bases from V and 1 base from J, with 8 bases between. CDR3 sequence: CASSRDRNTEAFF. The CDR3 DNA follows: TGTGCCAGCAGCAGAGACAGGAACACTGAAGCTTTCTTT.

This chain links TRBV6-5 with TRBJ1-1; 7 positions agree with TRBD1. V lost 2 bases, J lost 4 bases, and 1 base stayed unmatched. The CDR3 loop spans 13 amino acids. CDR1 and CDR2 (germline): MNHEY, SVGAGI. CDR3 amino acids: CASSYNRGTEAFF. In DNA, the CDR3 is TGTGCCAGCAGTTACAACAGGGGCACTGAAGCTTTCTTT.

V and J are TRBV24-1 and TRBJ2-5; TRBD1 is a possible D gene (6 bases). Between the trimmed V and J ends, which lost 6 bases and 5 bases, there was a span of 18 bases. The germline CDR1 and CDR2 sequences are KGHDR and SFDVKD. The CDR3 is 15 residues long. The CDR3 loop reads CATSHGGLGEETQYF. In DNA form, the CDR3 reads TGTGCCACCAGTCATGGGGGCTTGGGAGAGGAGACCCAGTACTTC.

This clone was seen more than once but under ten times. The chain employs TRBV2 and TRBJ2-1; 11 bases align to TRBD2. This CDR3 comprises 18 residues. Trimming cost V 8 bases and J 6 bases; bases outside gene matches: 18. Germline V CDR1 and CDR2: SNHLY, FYNNEI. The CDR3 sequence: CASLSRLAGGVYSNEQFF. Written as DNA, the CDR3 is TGTGCCAGCCTATCTCGGTTAGCGGGAGGGGTGTATTCCAATGAGCAGTTCTTC. Supplemented by reference TRBV2 and TRBJ2-1, the full variable domain reads EPEVTQTPSHQVTQMGQEVILRCVPISNHLYFYWYRQILGQKVEFLVSFYNNEISEKSEIFDDQFSVERPDGSNFTLKIRSTKLEDSAMYFCASLSRLAGGVYSNEQFFGPGTRLTVL.

To note about this clone: An end of the junction does not agree with germline; a read error may underlie this. V and J are TRBV5-1 and TRBJ2-5, with 8 bases aligning to TRBD2. The CDR3 runs to 17 residues. Germline lookup yields CDR1 SGHRS and CDR2 YFSETQ. CDR3 DNA sequence: TGCGCCAGCAGCTTGGCCGCCGGGAGGGGAATGGGGGAGAGCCAGTACTTC. This gives the protein CASSLAAGRGMGESQYF.

This clone was seen once. The DNA for the CDR3 is TGCAGTGCAGATGACACTCAGAAACTGTTTTTT. Its protein product is CSADDTQKLFF. The chain is built from TRBV20-1 and TRBJ1-4; D is uncertain. Germline V CDR1 and CDR2: DFQATT, SNEGSKA (reference sequence). V was clipped by 6 bases and J by 11 bases, with 13 bases between them. The CDR3 runs to 11 residues.

The V call is TRBV5-1, the J call TRBJ1-3; 7 positions match TRBD1. The CDR3 is 16 residues long. The trim removed 3 bases at V and 9 bases at J, leaving 15 bases unmatched. Germline CDR1 SGHRS, CDR2 YFSETQ. CDR3 residues: CASSSGTAAASSTIYF. CDR3 bases: TGCGCCAGCAGCTCGGGGACAGCGGCAGCGAGTTCCACCATATATTTT.

This chain joins TRBV4-2 and TRBJ2-3, with 10 bases lining up with TRBD2. The germline V gene has CDR1 LGHNA and CDR2 YNFKEQ. This CDR3 is 15 amino acids long. Losses at the gene ends were 6 bases for V and 4 bases for J; bases not matched to a gene: 7. Written as DNA, the CDR3 is TGTGCCAGCAGGCCGCTAGCGGGAGAATCAGATACGCAGTATTTT. This translates into CASRPLAGESDTQYF.

V is TRBV28 and J is TRBJ2-7; 14 bases are shared with TRBD2. CDR3 length equals 20 residues. Germline values: CDR1 MDHEN, CDR2 SYDVKM. The junction had 15 bases not matched to a gene; V was cut back by 1 base and J by 4 bases. CDR3 in amino acids: CASSLLGTQHRLAGGYEQYF. As DNA, the CDR3 is TGTGCCAGCAGTTTATTAGGGACACAACATCGACTAGCGGGAGGGTACGAGCAGTACTTC.

The rearrangement joins TRBV6-2 or TRBV6-3 to TRBJ1-1; D not resolved. Trimming shortened V by 2 bases and J by 3 bases, and 16 bases separated the two germline ends. The CDR3 has 16 residues. Germline V gene sequence: CDR1 MNHEY, CDR2 SVGEGT. The CDR3 is CASSYPWTGGDTEAFF. Here the CDR3 DNA reads TGTGCCAGCAGTTACCCCTGGACTGGTGGGGACACTGAAGCTTTCTTT.

This clone was seen only once. The V and J genes are TRBV4-1 and TRBJ2-2; 8 nucleotides align to TRBD2. The CDR3 length is 18 residues. The germline gives CDR1 MGHRA, CDR2 YSYEKL. The V gene end was trimmed by 2 bases and the J gene end by 3 bases; junction bases not matched to a gene: 11. This CDR3 reads CASSQRGVREEDTGELFF. For the CDR3, the DNA is TGCGCCAGCAGCCAACGGGGGGTGCGGGAGGAGGACACCGGGGAGCTGTTTTTT.

The chain uses TRBV15 and TRBJ1-1; 9 positions agree with TRBD1. The CDR3 has 14 residues. Germline lookup yields CDR1 LNHNV and CDR2 YYDKDF (reference sequence). V lost 4 bases, J lost 1 base, and 1 base stayed unmatched. The chain's CDR3 is CATSKGQGNTEAFF. CDR3 in DNA: TGTGCCACCAGCAAGGGACAGGGGAACACTGAAGCTTTCTTT.

This clone was recorded a few times. This chain links TRBV5-1 with TRBJ2-2, with 14 bases matching TRBD2. With V trimmed by 4 bases and J by 4 bases, 3 bases remained unmatched. The germline gives CDR1 SGHRS, CDR2 YFSETQ. This CDR3 contains 16 residues. CDR3 in amino acids: CASSPGLAGVTGELFF. DNA of the CDR3: TGCGCCAGCAGCCCGGGACTAGCGGGAGTCACCGGGGAGCTGTTTTTT.

This clone was counted a single time. This sample also contains other DNA sequences that code for the same CDR3. This chain uses TRBV7-2 with TRBJ2-1, with 11 positions matching TRBD2. This CDR3 is 16 amino acids long. Germline lookup yields CDR1 SGHTA and CDR2 FQGNSA. V was pared by 0 bases and J by 5 bases, with 3 bases of the junction left unmatched. In DNA, the CDR3 is TGTGCCAGCAGCTTAGCGGGGACTAGCGGCCACAATGAGCAGTTCTTC. Protein: CASSLAGTSGHNEQFF.

This chain links TRBV18 with TRBJ2-7; 7 positions agree with TRBD1. CDR3 length: 15 amino acids. V lost 5 bases and J lost 3; bases outside the gene matches: 10. Germline V gene data show CDR1 as KGHSH and CDR2 as LQKENI. CDR3 loop: CASSSTGDGLYEQYF. In nucleotides, the CDR3 is TGTGCCAGCTCATCTACAGGGGACGGCCTCTACGAGCAGTACTTC.

This clone was detected a few times. V usage is TRBV5-1 and J usage is TRBJ2-1; TRBD2 matches 8 bases. In germline, CDR1 is SGHRS, CDR2 YFSETQ. The CDR3 loop spans 15 amino acids. The V gene end was trimmed by 3 bases and the J gene end by 7 bases; junction bases not matched to a gene: 9. The CDR3 is CASSSAGTSINEQFF. The CDR3 bases are TGCGCCAGCAGCTCCGCCGGGACTAGTATTAATGAGCAGTTCTTC.

The chain links TRBV6-2 or TRBV6-3 to TRBJ2-5; the D gene is possibly TRBD2 (5 bases). The CDR3 loop spans 14 amino acids. Trimming removed 6 bases at V and 6 bases at J, with 17 bases between. Germline CDR1 reads MNHEY; CDR2 reads SVGEGT. CDR3 region: CASSHVTGMKTQYF. CDR3 nucleotides: TGTGCCAGCAGCCACGTTACGGGGATGAAGACCCAGTACTTC.

Only a few counts were recorded for this clone. V and J are TRBV6-2 or TRBV6-3 and TRBJ1-5; D unresolved. Germline-derived CDR1 and CDR2 are MNHEY and SVGEGT. This CDR3 has 13 amino acids. V lost 5 bases to trimming and J lost 3 bases, with 8 bases between them. The CDR3 nucleotides read TGTGCCAGCAGTCGACTGGACAATCAGCCCCAGCATTTT. Amino acid sequence: CASSRLDNQPQHF.

This chain uses TRBV4-3 with TRBJ2-3; 7 bases are shared with TRBD2. V was clipped by 4 bases and J by 2 bases; unmatched bases: 6. The CDR3 covers 15 residues. CDR1 is LGHNA and CDR2 is YSLEER in the germline V gene. The CDR3 is CASSPSGKFTDTQYF. The DNA for the CDR3 is TGCGCCAGCAGCCCCAGCGGGAAGTTCACAGATACGCAGTATTTT.

The chain carries TRBV5-4 and TRBJ1-2, with TRBD1 matching 8 bases. The CDR3 runs 15 residues. V lost 0 bases and J lost 1; bases outside the gene matches: 2. Germline CDR1 and CDR2: SGHNT and YYREEE (reference sequence). As DNA, the CDR3 is TGTGCCAGCAGCTTGGGGGACAGGCGTAACTATGGCTACACCTTC. Translation gives CASSLGDRRNYGYTF.